This is a list of T cell receptor beta chains from one sample in a study of cytomegalovirus exposure and HLA in healthy donors. Using immunoSEQ multiplex PCR, the repertoire was profiled, and TCRdb retains in-frame clones only, with some absent. Among about 110,000 clones listed, around 75% were seen once. The material sequenced was PBMCs. The receptors here all came from a female donor in good health and CMV-seronegative. Each CDR3 is given with its conserved first and last residue. The D gene is left open where the match is weak. Clone sizes are given selectively: once, few, many, or a class where the clone is expanded.

v_gene	abundance	d_gene	j_gene	CDR3aa	CDR3nt
TRBV7-2	-	TRBD2	TRBJ2-1	CASRSGIAGANEQFF	TGTGCCAGCCGCTCCGGGATAGCGGGGGCTAATGAGCAGTTCTTC
TRBV2	-	-	TRBJ2-7	CASSASRAYEQYF	TGTGCCAGCAGTGCAAGTCGGGCCTACGAGCAGTACTTC
TRBV5-8	-	TRBD2	TRBJ2-5	CASSLGTSGSGETQYF	TGTGCCAGCAGCCTAGGGACTAGCGGGAGCGGGGAGACCCAGTACTTC
TRBV5-1	-	TRBD2	TRBJ2-7	CASSGTSGRFQYEQYF	TGCGCCAGCAGCGGGACTAGCGGGAGGTTTCAATACGAGCAGTACTTC
TRBV5-5	few	TRBD1	TRBJ2-4	CASSLAISGGIQYF	TGTGCCAGCAGCTTGGCGATATCAGGGGGTATTCAGTACTTC
TRBV7-9	-	-	TRBJ2-2	CASRSSLGELFF	TGTGCCAGCAGATCCTCCCTCGGGGAGCTGTTTTTT
TRBV30	-	-	TRBJ1-5	CAWSGSDNQPQHF	TGTGCCTGGAGCGGCAGCGATAATCAGCCCCAGCATTTT
TRBV2	-	TRBD2	TRBJ2-2	CASSGLAVNTGELFF	TGTGCCAGCAGTGGGCTAGCGGTGAACACCGGGGAGCTGTTTTTT
TRBV10-2	-	TRBD1	TRBJ1-1	CASSEGGQGGRTEAFF	TGCGCCAGCAGTGAGGGGGGACAGGGGGGGCGGACTGAAGCTTTCTTT
TRBV2	-	-	TRBJ1-4	CASTQGLAEKLFF	TGTGCCAGCACCCAGGGGTTGGCGGAAAAACTGTTTTTT
TRBV9	-	-	TRBJ1-4	CASSPSPEQAKNEKLFF	TGTGCCAGCAGTCCGTCCCCGGAACAGGCCAAGAATGAAAAACTGTTTTTT
TRBV6-5	-	-	TRBJ1-2	CASSYSGGAWNYGYTF	TGTGCCAGCAGTTACTCAGGCGGGGCATGGAACTATGGCTACACCTTC
TRBV11-3	-	-	TRBJ2-7	CASSYTGEAYEQYF	TGTGCCAGCAGCTACACAGGAGAAGCCTACGAGCAGTACTTC
TRBV4-3	-	TRBD1	TRBJ2-7	CASSFETGLYEQYF	TGCGCCAGCAGCTTCGAGACAGGGCTCTACGAGCAGTACTTC
TRBV12-5	few	-	TRBJ1-3	CASGFQGSGSTIYF	TGTGCTAGTGGTTTCCAGGGAAGTGGAAGCACCATATATTTT
TRBV19	-	-	TRBJ2-1	CASSITQGGNNEQFF	TGTGCCAGTAGTATAACCCAGGGAGGTAACAATGAGCAGTTCTTC
TRBV7-9	-	-	TRBJ2-7	CASSFVRDSYEQYF	TGTGCCAGCAGCTTCGTCAGGGACTCCTACGAGCAGTACTTC
TRBV7-6	-	-	TRBJ2-7	CASSLNPGVPYEQYF	TGTGCCAGCAGCTTAAATCCAGGGGTTCCCTACGAGCAGTACTTC
TRBV13	-	TRBD1	TRBJ2-7	CASSRPGQESSYEQYF	TGTGCCAGCAGCCGGCCGGGACAGGAAAGCTCCTACGAGCAGTACTTC
TRBV7-3	-	-	TRBJ2-1	CASSSVRGEQFF	TGTGCCAGCAGCTCTGTCAGGGGTGAGCAGTTCTTC
TRBV29-1	-	-	TRBJ1-2	CSVERPLQGNYGYTF	TGCAGCGTTGAGAGGCCCCTACAGGGCAACTATGGCTACACCTTC
TRBV7-9	-	TRBD1	TRBJ2-3	CASTLSRGRAGMDTQYF	TGTGCCAGCACCCTAAGCAGGGGGCGTGCTGGGATGGATACGCAGTATTTT
TRBV4-2	once	-	TRBJ2-1	CASSPEANEQFF	TGTGCCAGCAGCCCCGAGGCCAATGAGCAGTTCTTC
TRBV6-4	few	-	TRBJ1-1	CASNRPREHPEANTEAFF	TGTGCCAGCAACCGCCCCCGGGAGCACCCAGAGGCGAACACTGAAGCTTTCTTT
TRBV7-3	-	TRBD1	TRBJ1-1	CASSLIQGAEAFF	TGTGCCAGCAGCTTAATACAGGGGGCTGAAGCTTTCTTT
TRBV30	-	TRBD1	TRBJ2-7	CAWDRDRGSHEQYF	TGTGCCTGGGATAGGGACAGGGGGTCCCACGAGCAGTACTTC
TRBV9	few	TRBD1	TRBJ2-2	CASRTGGTGELFF	TGTGCCAGCAGGACAGGGGGCACCGGGGAGCTGTTTTTT
TRBV6-6	-	-	TRBJ2-7	CASSVANYEQYF	TGTGCCAGCTCGGTAGCTAACTACGAGCAGTACTTC
TRBV15	-	TRBD2	TRBJ2-1	CATSPPLTSAIYNEQFF	TGTGCCACCAGCCCCCCCCTGACTAGCGCCATCTACAATGAGCAGTTCTTC
TRBV7-7	once	-	TRBJ2-2	CASSPHSNTGELFF	TGTGCCAGCAGCCCCCACAGCAACACCGGGGAGCTGTTTTTT
TRBV28	-	-	TRBJ2-5	CASSGKSRRVKTQYF	TGTGCCAGCAGCGGAAAATCCCGCAGGGTTAAGACCCAGTACTTC
TRBV6-1	-	-	TRBJ2-7	CASSEIGFGILYF	TGTGCCAGCAGTGAAATCGGTTTCGGGATCCTTTATTTC
TRBV7-2	-	-	TRBJ1-1	CASSMTVMNTEAFF	TGTGCCAGCAGCATGACAGTCATGAACACTGAAGCTTTCTTT